Listed below are T cell receptor beta chains from one sample, sequenced in a study of blood T cell repertoires in COVID-19. The assay was immunoSEQ multiplex PCR, and TCRdb's table has in-frame clones only and misses some. The data contain about 200,000 clones, 85% to 90% of them seen just once; the ten biggest clones take up 2.2%. What was sequenced was peripheral blood. The receptor set was obtained from a woman between 50 and 59 years old with acute or convalescent COVID-19. Both conserved end residues are part of each CDR3. D genes are given only for firm matches. Only part of the rows carry a size: once, few, many, or a class if the clone is expanded.

D gene: NA; V gene: TRBV5-1; clone size: NA; J gene: TRBJ2-3; CDR3 DNA: TGCGCCAGCAGCATTACTGGACACACAGATACGCAGTATTTT; CDR3 protein: CASSITGHTDTQYF
D gene: NA; V gene: TRBV14; clone size: NA; J gene: TRBJ1-2; CDR3 DNA: TGTGCCAGCAGCCAAGACCATGGGGGCCTCCTAGGGGGCTACACCTTC; CDR3 protein: CASSQDHGGLLGGYTF
D gene: NA; V gene: TRBV7-8; clone size: NA; J gene: TRBJ2-7; CDR3 DNA: TGTGCCAGCAGCTTAGTCGCCAGTCACTACGAGCAGTACTTC; CDR3 protein: CASSLVASHYEQYF
D gene: NA; V gene: TRBV19; clone size: NA; J gene: TRBJ2-1; CDR3 DNA: TGTGCCAGTAGTATAGACGCGGACACCTACAATGAGCAGTTCTTC; CDR3 protein: CASSIDADTYNEQFF
D gene: NA; V gene: TRBV3-1/TRBV3-2; clone size: NA; J gene: TRBJ1-1; CDR3 DNA: TGTGCCAGCAGCCAAGTCACCGAGCGTAGAGCTTTCTTT; CDR3 protein: CASSQVTERRAFF
D gene: NA; V gene: TRBV6-6; clone size: once; J gene: TRBJ1-3; CDR3 DNA: TGTGCCAGCAGTTACTCGGTGGCAGGGGGAAACACCATATATTTT; CDR3 protein: CASSYSVAGGNTIYF
D gene: NA; V gene: TRBV7-2; clone size: NA; J gene: TRBJ2-7; CDR3 DNA: TGTGCCAGCAGCACCGGGCAAGGGGCATACGAGCAGTACTTC; CDR3 protein: CASSTGQGAYEQYF
D gene: NA; V gene: TRBV18; clone size: NA; J gene: TRBJ1-2; CDR3 DNA: TGTGCCAGCTCACCTGCCAGGGACTATGGCTACACCTTC; CDR3 protein: CASSPARDYGYTF
D gene: NA; V gene: TRBV6-2/TRBV6-3; clone size: NA; J gene: TRBJ2-4; CDR3 DNA: TGTGCCAGCAGTCCCCTGGGAGCGGCACTAGCCAAAAACATTCAGTACTTC; CDR3 protein: CASSPLGAALAKNIQYF
D gene: TRBD2; V gene: TRBV3-1/TRBV3-2; clone size: NA; J gene: TRBJ2-1; CDR3 DNA: TGTGCCAGCAGCCAACTTCCCCCACTAGCGGGGGGGCATGAGCAGTTCTTC; CDR3 protein: CASSQLPPLAGGHEQFF
D gene: TRBD1; V gene: TRBV24-1; clone size: NA; J gene: TRBJ2-7; CDR3 DNA: TGTGCCACCAGTCGAGGGGGCCACGAGCAGTACTTC; CDR3 protein: CATSRGGHEQYF
D gene: TRBD1; V gene: TRBV19; clone size: NA; J gene: TRBJ2-1; CDR3 DNA: TGTGCCAGTAACGACAGGGGGCGCGACAATGAGCAGTTCTTC; CDR3 protein: CASNDRGRDNEQFF
D gene: TRBD1; V gene: TRBV5-1; clone size: NA; J gene: TRBJ1-5; CDR3 DNA: TGCGCCAGCAGCTTGGACGGGACAGGGGGTCAGCCCCAGCATTTT; CDR3 protein: CASSLDGTGGQPQHF
D gene: NA; V gene: TRBV9; clone size: NA; J gene: TRBJ2-3; CDR3 DNA: TGTGCCAGCAGCGTAGGTACGATTGAGAGCACAGATACGCAGTATTTT; CDR3 protein: CASSVGTIESTDTQYF
D gene: NA; V gene: TRBV5-5; clone size: NA; J gene: TRBJ1-1; CDR3 DNA: TGTGCCAGCAGCTTGGGGACTAGCATGGGCACTGAAGCTTTCTTT; CDR3 protein: CASSLGTSMGTEAFF